Shown below are 24 T cell receptor beta chains from a single sample sequenced in a study of siplizumab effects on memory and regulatory T cells. TCRdb keeps only in-frame clones here, not all; method: immunoSEQ multiplex PCR. The repertoire holds roughly 80,000 clones, with about 91% as singletons. What was sequenced was Tregs sorted from blood. The receptors stem from a human donor in good health.

This clone was observed a handful of times. V usage is TRBV5-4 and J usage is TRBJ1-4; TRBD1 matches 8 bases. Losses at the gene ends were 2 bases for V and 5 bases for J; bases not matched to a gene: 2. This CDR3 has 14 amino acids. The germline V gene encodes CDR1 SGHNT and CDR2 YYREEE (reference sequence). CDR3 protein: CASSFGTGNEKLFF. The CDR3 bases are TGTGCCAGCAGCTTTGGGACAGGAAATGAAAAACTGTTTTTT.

V and J are TRBV7-7 and TRBJ2-2, with 16 nucleotides matching TRBD2. There are 18 residues in the CDR3. In germline, CDR1 is SSHAT, CDR2 FNYEAQ (reference sequence). Trimming removed 5 bases from V and 5 bases from J; junction bases left unmatched: 8. For the CDR3, the DNA is TGTGCCAGCAGCCCCGGGACTAGCGGGGGGGTGCGGACCGGGGAGCTGTTTTTT. This gives the protein CASSPGTSGGVRTGELFF.

The rearrangement joins TRBV15 to TRBJ1-4; D is undetermined. The CDR3 covers 20 residues. V was clipped by 0 bases and J by 7 bases, with 27 bases between them. Germline values: CDR1 LNHNV, CDR2 YYDKDF (reference sequence). DNA of the CDR3: TGTGCCACCAGCAGAGATCCCCGAAGACCGGGGTCCGCCTCCGGTGAAAAACTGTTTTTT. Residues: CATSRDPRRPGSASGEKLFF.

The chain carries TRBV7-3 and TRBJ2-7; D is uncertain. The germline V gene encodes CDR1 SGHTA and CDR2 FQGTGA. Trimming pared 3 bases from V and 3 bases from J, leaving 9 bases between. CDR3 length equals 13 residues. The CDR3 region has the DNA TGTGCCAGCAGCTTTGGTGGTTTCTACGAGCAGTACTTC. Encoded protein: CASSFGGFYEQYF. Filled out from reference TRBV7-3 and TRBJ2-7, the complete variable domain reads GAGVSQTPSNKVTEKGKYVELRCDPISGHTALYWYRQSLGQGPEFLIYFQGTGAADDSGLPNDRFFAVRPEGSVSTLKIQRTERGDSAVYLCASSFGGFYEQYFGPGTRLTVT.

CDR3 amino acids: CASSLGQYNSPLHF. CDR3 DNA sequence: TGTGCCAGCAGCTTAGGCCAGTATAATTCACCCCTCCACTTT. This chain joins TRBV11-2 and TRBJ1-6, with D unresolved. With 1 base removed from V and 4 bases from J, the gap between germline ends came to 5 bases. CDR3 length equals 14 residues. Germline-derived CDR1 and CDR2 are SGHAT and FQNNGV. Filled out from reference TRBV11-2 and TRBJ1-6, the complete variable domain reads EAGVAQSPRYKIIEKRQSVAFWCNPISGHATLYWYQQILGQGPKLLIQFQNNGVVDDSQLPKDRFSAERLKGVDSTLKIQPAKLEDSAVYLCASSLGQYNSPLHFGNGTRLTVT.

In this sample, this clone turned up once. This chain joins TRBV15 and TRBJ1-5, with D unresolved. The CDR3 is 12 residues long. Germline V gene data show CDR1 as LNHNV and CDR2 as YYDKDF (reference sequence). Trimming took off 1 base at V and 13 bases at J, with 11 bases between the two ends. The CDR3 sequence: CATSRVAGVQHF. DNA of the CDR3: TGTGCCACCAGCAGAGTAGCGGGAGTACAGCATTTT.

CDR3: CASSRLAGSTDTQYF. Written as DNA, the CDR3 is TGTGCCAGCAGCCGACTAGCGGGTAGCACAGATACGCAGTATTTT. V gene TRBV5-6 combines with J gene TRBJ2-3; 10 nucleotides line up with TRBD2. The V and J ends lost 4 bases and 0 bases, in that order; junction bases with no gene match: 2. The CDR3 sequence is 15 residues long. CDR1 is SGHDT and CDR2 is YYEEEE in the germline V gene. Using reference TRBV5-6 and TRBJ2-3 for the parts outside the CDR3, the full variable domain is DAGVTQSPTHLIKTRGQQVTLRCSPKSGHDTVSWYQQALGQGPQFIFQYYEEEERQRGNFPDRFSGHQFPNYSSELNVNALLLGDSALYLCASSRLAGSTDTQYFGPGTRLTVL.

V gene TRBV5-6 combines with J gene TRBJ2-7; D call uncertain. Germline loops: CDR1 SGHDT, CDR2 YYEEEE. Trimming left V 4 bases short and J 3 bases short, with 5 bases between. This CDR3 is built from 11 residues. Written as DNA, the CDR3 is TGTGCCAGCAGCCGTTACTACGAGCAGTACTTC. Translating gives CASSRYYEQYF.

The chain combines TRBV5-6 with TRBJ1-4; tentative D call: TRBD1 (5 bases). Trimming left V 0 bases short and J 8 bases short, with 20 bases between. This CDR3 has 17 amino acids. Germline CDR1 is SGHDT and CDR2 is YYEEEE. This CDR3 reads CASSLATLRREGEKLFF. The CDR3 nucleotides are TGTGCCAGCAGCTTGGCCACCCTGCGAAGAGAGGGGGAAAAACTGTTTTTT.

The V and J genes are TRBV19 and TRBJ2-2; D gene uncertain. The CDR3 sequence is 14 residues long. The germline V gene encodes CDR1 LNHDA and CDR2 SQIVND (reference sequence). Trimming removed 7 bases from V and 0 bases from J, with 9 bases in between. CDR3 loop: CASIRAANTGELFF. CDR3 in DNA: TGTGCCAGTATCCGGGCGGCGAACACCGGGGAGCTGTTTTTT.

The CDR3 here is CASSQVRQTRSYNEQFF. CDR3 in DNA: TGTGCCAGCAGCCAAGTCCGGCAGACCCGCTCCTACAATGAGCAGTTCTTC. The V call is TRBV14, the J call TRBJ2-1; no definite D call. Trimming shortened V by 1 base and J by 0 bases, and 13 bases separated the two germline ends. Germline assignment: CDR1 SGHDN and CDR2 FVKESK. The CDR3 spans 17 residues. Based on the CDR3 plus reference TRBV14 and TRBJ2-1, the full variable domain is EAGVTQFPSHSVIEKGQTVTLRCDPISGHDNLYWYRRVMGKEIKFLLHFVKESKQDESGMPNNRFLAERTGGTYSTLKVQPAELEDSGVYFCASSQVRQTRSYNEQFFGPGTRLTVL.

This clone was picked up one time. J is TRBJ1-6 and V is TRBV5-4; D gene unclear. CDR1 is SGHNT and CDR2 is YYREEE in the germline V gene (reference sequence). The CDR3 extends over 15 amino acids. V shed 4 bases and J shed 6 bases, with 14 bases lying between them. The CDR3 DNA reads as TGTGCCAGCAGCCCTCCTGAGTGGAGTAATTCACCCCTCCACTTT. It yields the protein CASSPPEWSNSPLHF.

Details on this clone: The identical CDR3 is also encoded by other nucleotide sequences in the sample. The V gene is TRBV6-6, the J gene TRBJ2-3, with D tentatively TRBD2 (5 bases). V dropped 7 bases and J dropped 4 bases, with 15 bases sitting between them. The germline V gene encodes CDR1 MNHNY and CDR2 SVGAGI (reference sequence). CDR3 size: 14 residues. The CDR3 DNA is TGTGCCAGCACTGCGGTTGGGAGCCCAGATACGCAGTATTTT. Translating gives CASTAVGSPDTQYF.

DNA of the CDR3: TGTGCCAGCAGCTTGGCCCGGGAACTTACCGCCATCTATGGCTACACCTTC. Protein: CASSLARELTAIYGYTF. J is TRBJ1-2 and V is TRBV5-5; D is unresolved. Germline-derived CDR1 and CDR2 are SGHKS and YYEKEE (reference sequence). V dropped 0 bases and J dropped 4 bases, with 19 bases sitting between them. The CDR3 has 17 residues.

This clone has a single count. The chain recombines TRBV10-2 with TRBJ1-5; 7 nucleotides align to TRBD1. CDR1 is WSHSY and CDR2 is SAAADI in the germline V gene. The CDR3 runs to 15 residues. The V segment lost 5 bases and the J segment 1 base; nucleotides outside the gene matches: 5. The CDR3, as DNA: TGCGCCAGCAGTCAGGCAGGGGGGAGCAATCAGCCCCAGCATTTT. It translates to CASSQAGGSNQPQHF.

The chain combines TRBV7-2 with TRBJ2-5; the D gene could be TRBD1 or TRBD2 (5 bases each). CDR1 SGHTA and CDR2 FQGNSA come from the germline V gene. V lost 4 bases, J lost 0 bases, and 9 bases lay in between. The CDR3 sequence is 14 residues long. This chain's CDR3 is CASSYRGYQETQYF. Here the CDR3 DNA reads TGTGCCAGCAGCTACCGGGGCTACCAAGAGACCCAGTACTTC.

This clone has a handful of counts. V is TRBV5-1 and J is TRBJ2-1; D is undetermined. The V gene lost 6 bases and the J gene lost 4 bases, with 5 bases spanning the gap. The CDR3 runs 11 residues. Germline V gene data show CDR1 as SGHRS and CDR2 as YFSETQ. The CDR3 nucleotides read TGCGCCAGCAACTTTTACAATGAGCAGTTCTTC. This encodes CASNFYNEQFF.

This chain links TRBV7-2 with TRBJ1-1; TRBD1 aligns across 9 bases. The ends lost 6 bases at V and 11 bases at J; junction bases unmatched: 19. The CDR3 is 16 residues long. Germline CDR1 is SGHTA and CDR2 is FQGNSA. The CDR3 sequence: CASSPIASGQGSMAFF. The CDR3 DNA reads TGTGCCAGCAGTCCGATCGCCTCGGGACAGGGTTCTATGGCTTTCTTT.

The chain joins TRBV13 to TRBJ1-3; 8 bases are shared with TRBD1. The CDR3 loop spans 17 amino acids. CDR1 is PRHDT, CDR2 FYEKMQ, per germline (reference sequence). V trimming: 2 bases; J trimming: 4 bases; junction bases outside the gene matches: 10. CDR3 nucleotides: TGTGCCAGCAGCTTAATCGCAGGGGGCGCGGGAGGAAACACCATATATTTT. It codes for CASSLIAGGAGGNTIYF.

This sequence joins TRBV7-9 and TRBJ2-6; the D gene could be TRBD1 or TRBD2 (5 bases each). The V and J ends lost 7 bases and 0 bases respectively, with 13 bases between them. Germline V lookup: CDR1 SEHNR, CDR2 FQNEAQ (reference sequence). This CDR3 region has 16 residues. The DNA of the CDR3 is TGTGCCAGCATGAGGGGCGACAACTCTGGGGCCAACGTCCTGACTTTC. It codes for CASMRGDNSGANVLTF.

The chain recombines TRBV18 with TRBJ2-1; D unresolved. V lost 3 bases to trimming and J lost 7 bases, with 7 bases between them. This CDR3 has 12 residues. Germline-derived CDR1 and CDR2 are KGHSH and LQKENI. The CDR3 nucleotides read TGTGCCAGCTCACCCGTGGGGAATGAGCAGTTCTTC. Its protein is CASSPVGNEQFF.

The CDR3 here is CASSELEGASGNTIYF. The CDR3 DNA reads as TGTGCCAGCAGTGAATTGGAGGGGGCGTCCGGAAACACCATATATTTT. The J gene is TRBJ1-3, the V gene TRBV6-1, with 7 positions matching TRBD1. Germline CDR1 and CDR2: MNHNS and SASEGT. CDR3 length: 16 residues. J lost 4 bases, V lost 2 bases, and 8 bases had no gene match.

The V call is TRBV12-5, the J call TRBJ2-1; 8 bases are shared with TRBD2. The germline V gene has CDR1 LGHNT and CDR2 FRNRAP. V shed 3 bases, J shed 5 bases, and the junction held 15 bases outside the gene matches. CDR3 length: 18 amino acids. CDR3 region: CASGFATSGPRMDNEQFF. CDR3 DNA sequence: TGTGCTAGTGGTTTTGCCACTAGCGGTCCCAGGATGGACAATGAGCAGTTCTTC. Complete variable domain (other parts from reference TRBV12-5 and TRBJ2-1): DARVTQTPRHKVTEMGQEVTMRCQPILGHNTVFWYRQTMMQGLELLAYFRNRAPLDDSGMPKDRFSAEMPDATLATLKIQPSEPRDSAVYFCASGFATSGPRMDNEQFFGPGTRLTVL.

V gene TRBV5-5 combines with J gene TRBJ2-6, with D possibly being TRBD1 or TRBD2 (5 bases each). Deletions cut 4 bases from V and 2 bases from J, with 16 bases between. The CDR3 contains 17 residues. The germline V gene has CDR1 SGHKS and CDR2 YYEKEE (reference sequence). DNA of the CDR3: TGTGCCAGCAGCCGCCAGCGTTTGGGGGCTGGGGCCAACGTCCTGACTTTC. Translated: CASSRQRLGAGANVLTF.